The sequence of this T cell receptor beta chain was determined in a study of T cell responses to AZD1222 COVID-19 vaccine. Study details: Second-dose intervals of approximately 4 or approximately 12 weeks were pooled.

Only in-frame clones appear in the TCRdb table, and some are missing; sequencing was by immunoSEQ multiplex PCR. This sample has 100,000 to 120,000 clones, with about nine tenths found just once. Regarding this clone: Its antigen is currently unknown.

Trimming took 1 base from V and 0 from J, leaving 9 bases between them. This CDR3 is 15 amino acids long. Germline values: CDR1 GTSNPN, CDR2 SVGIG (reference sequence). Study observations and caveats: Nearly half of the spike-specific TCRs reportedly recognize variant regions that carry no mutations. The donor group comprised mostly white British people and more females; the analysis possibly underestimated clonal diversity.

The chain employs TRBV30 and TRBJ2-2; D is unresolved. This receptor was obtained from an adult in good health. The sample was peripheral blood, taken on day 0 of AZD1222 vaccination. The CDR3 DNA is TGTGCCTGGAGTGCCTTGACTGCGAACACCGGGGAGCTGTTTTTT. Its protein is CAWSALTANTGELFF.